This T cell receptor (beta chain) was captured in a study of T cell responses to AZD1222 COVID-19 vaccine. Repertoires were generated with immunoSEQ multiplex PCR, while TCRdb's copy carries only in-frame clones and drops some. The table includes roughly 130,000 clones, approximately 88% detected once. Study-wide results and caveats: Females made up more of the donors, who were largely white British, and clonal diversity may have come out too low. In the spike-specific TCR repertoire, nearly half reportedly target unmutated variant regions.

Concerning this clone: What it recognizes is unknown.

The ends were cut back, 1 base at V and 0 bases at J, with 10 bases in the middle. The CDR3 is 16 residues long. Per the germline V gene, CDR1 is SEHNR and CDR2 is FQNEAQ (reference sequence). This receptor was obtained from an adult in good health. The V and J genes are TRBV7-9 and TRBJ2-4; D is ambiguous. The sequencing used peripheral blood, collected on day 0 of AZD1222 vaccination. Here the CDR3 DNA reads TGTGCCAGCAGCTTAGAGCCTCCGGTAGCCAAAAACATTCAGTACTTC. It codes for CASSLEPPVAKNIQYF.